The T cell receptor beta chain under discussion was sequenced for a study of T cells in Graves' hyperthyroidism and ophthalmopathy. RNA transcripts gave rise to amplified TCR beta CDR3 regions. In the first-round RT-PCR of the TCR CDR3, the HTBI primer set was used. TCRdb re-derived calls from the multiplex PCR reads in MiXCR, one entry per CDR3 protein. In the table there are about 360,000 distinct CDR3 sequences, roughly 25% of which are singletons. Germline CDR1 SNHLY, CDR2 FYNNEI. The V end lost 8 bases, the J end lost 0 bases, and 14 bases lay between the germline ends. The CDR3 totals 15 residues. This clonotype appeared a few times.

This sequence joins TRBV2 and TRBJ1-5; possibly TRBD1 for D (6 bases). This clonotype was obtained from a man aged 50 to 59 with Graves' hyperthyroidism. The sequenced material came from blood. The CDR3 loop is CASRRDINSNQPQHF. In DNA, the CDR3 is TGTGCCAGCCGCCGGGACATAAATAGCAATCAGCCCCAGCATTTT.